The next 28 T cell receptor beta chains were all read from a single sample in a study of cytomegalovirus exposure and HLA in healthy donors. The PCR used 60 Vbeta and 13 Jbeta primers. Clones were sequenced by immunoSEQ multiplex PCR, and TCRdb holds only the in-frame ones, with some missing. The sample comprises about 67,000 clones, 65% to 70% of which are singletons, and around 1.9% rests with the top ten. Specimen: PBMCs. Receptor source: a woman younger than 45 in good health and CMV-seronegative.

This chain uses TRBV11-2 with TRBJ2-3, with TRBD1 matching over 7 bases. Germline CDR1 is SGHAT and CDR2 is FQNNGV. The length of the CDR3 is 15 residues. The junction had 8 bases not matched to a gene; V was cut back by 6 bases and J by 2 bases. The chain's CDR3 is CASSQTGRPTDTQYF. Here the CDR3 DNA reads TGTGCCAGCAGTCAGACAGGGCGTCCCACAGATACGCAGTATTTT.

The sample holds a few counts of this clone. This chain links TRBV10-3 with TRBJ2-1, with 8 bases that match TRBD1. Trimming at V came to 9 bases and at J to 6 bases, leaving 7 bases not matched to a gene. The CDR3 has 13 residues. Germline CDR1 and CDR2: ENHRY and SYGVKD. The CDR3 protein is CAIAGGLGNEQFF. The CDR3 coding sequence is TGTGCCATTGCAGGGGGCTTGGGCAATGAGCAGTTCTTC.

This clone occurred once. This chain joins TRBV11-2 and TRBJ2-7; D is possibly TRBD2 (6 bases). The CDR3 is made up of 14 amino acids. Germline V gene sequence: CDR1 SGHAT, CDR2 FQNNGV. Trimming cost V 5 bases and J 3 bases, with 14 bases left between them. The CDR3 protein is CASSPFAGLYEQYF. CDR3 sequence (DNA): TGTGCCAGCAGCCCCTTTGCGGGGCTCTACGAGCAGTACTTC.

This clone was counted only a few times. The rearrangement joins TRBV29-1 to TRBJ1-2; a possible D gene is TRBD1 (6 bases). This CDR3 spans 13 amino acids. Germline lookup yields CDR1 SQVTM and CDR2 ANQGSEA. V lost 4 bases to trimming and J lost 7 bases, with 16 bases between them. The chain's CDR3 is CSVGSSGASGYTF. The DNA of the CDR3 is TGCAGCGTTGGCAGTTCAGGGGCCTCTGGCTACACCTTC.

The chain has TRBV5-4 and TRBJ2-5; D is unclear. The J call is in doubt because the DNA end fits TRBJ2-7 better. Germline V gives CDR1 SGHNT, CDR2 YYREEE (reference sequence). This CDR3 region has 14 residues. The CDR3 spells CASSLNGQTHEQYF. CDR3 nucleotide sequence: TGTGCCAGCAGCTTGAATGGTCAGACACACGAGCAGTACTTC.

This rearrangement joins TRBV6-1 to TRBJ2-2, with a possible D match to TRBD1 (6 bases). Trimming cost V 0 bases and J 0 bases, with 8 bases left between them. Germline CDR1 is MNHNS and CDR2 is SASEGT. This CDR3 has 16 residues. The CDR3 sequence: CASSEAGQSNTGELFF. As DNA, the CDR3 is TGTGCCAGCAGTGAAGCAGGACAGTCGAACACCGGGGAGCTGTTTTTT.

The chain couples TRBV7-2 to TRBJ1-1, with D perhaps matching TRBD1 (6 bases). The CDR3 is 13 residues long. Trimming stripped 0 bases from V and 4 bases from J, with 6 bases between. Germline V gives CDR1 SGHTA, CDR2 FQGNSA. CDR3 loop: CASSLADSTEAFF. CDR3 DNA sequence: TGTGCCAGCAGCTTAGCGGACAGCACTGAAGCTTTCTTT.

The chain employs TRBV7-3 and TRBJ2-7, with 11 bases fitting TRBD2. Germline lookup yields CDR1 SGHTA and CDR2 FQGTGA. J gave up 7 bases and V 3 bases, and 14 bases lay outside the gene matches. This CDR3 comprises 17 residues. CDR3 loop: CASSFPDTSGGLGEQYF. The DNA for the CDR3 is TGTGCCAGCAGCTTCCCTGATACTAGCGGGGGCCTCGGGGAGCAGTACTTC. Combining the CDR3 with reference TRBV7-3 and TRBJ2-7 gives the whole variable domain GAGVSQTPSNKVTEKGKYVELRCDPISGHTALYWYRQSLGQGPEFLIYFQGTGAADDSGLPNDRFFAVRPEGSVSTLKIQRTERGDSAVYLCASSFPDTSGGLGEQYFGPGTRLTVT.

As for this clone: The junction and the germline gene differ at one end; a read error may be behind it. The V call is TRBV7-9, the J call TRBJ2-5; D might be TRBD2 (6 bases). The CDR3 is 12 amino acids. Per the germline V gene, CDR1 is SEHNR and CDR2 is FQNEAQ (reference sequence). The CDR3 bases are TGTTCCAGCAGCCGGGACTCCCAGACCCAGTACTTC. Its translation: CSSSRDSQTQYF.

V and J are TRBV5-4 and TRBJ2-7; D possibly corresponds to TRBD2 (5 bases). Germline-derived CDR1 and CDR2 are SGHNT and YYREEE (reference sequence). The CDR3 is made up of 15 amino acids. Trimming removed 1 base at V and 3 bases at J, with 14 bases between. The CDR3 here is CASSLFGRENYEQYF. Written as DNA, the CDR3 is TGTGCCAGCAGCTTGTTTGGTCGGGAAAACTACGAGCAGTACTTC.

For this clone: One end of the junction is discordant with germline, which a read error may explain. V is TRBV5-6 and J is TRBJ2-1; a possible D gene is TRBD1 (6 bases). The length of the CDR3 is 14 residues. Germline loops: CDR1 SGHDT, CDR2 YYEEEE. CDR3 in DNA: TGTGCCAGCAACTTGCCCGGACAGTACAATGAGCAGTTCTTC. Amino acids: CASNLPGQYNEQFF.

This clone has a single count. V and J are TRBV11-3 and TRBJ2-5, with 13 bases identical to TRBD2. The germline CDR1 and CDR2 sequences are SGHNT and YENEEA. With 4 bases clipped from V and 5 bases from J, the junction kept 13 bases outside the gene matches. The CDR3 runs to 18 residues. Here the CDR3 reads CASSSGLAGQPGGETQYF. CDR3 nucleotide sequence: TGTGCCAGCAGCTCGGGACTAGCGGGGCAGCCCGGGGGGGAGACCCAGTACTTC.

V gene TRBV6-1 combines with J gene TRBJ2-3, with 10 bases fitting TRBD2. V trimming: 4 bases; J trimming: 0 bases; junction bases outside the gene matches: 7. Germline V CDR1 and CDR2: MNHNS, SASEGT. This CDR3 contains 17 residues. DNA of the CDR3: TGTGCCAGCAGTGGCGGTACTAGCGGGGATAGCACAGATACGCAGTATTTT. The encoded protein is CASSGGTSGDSTDTQYF.

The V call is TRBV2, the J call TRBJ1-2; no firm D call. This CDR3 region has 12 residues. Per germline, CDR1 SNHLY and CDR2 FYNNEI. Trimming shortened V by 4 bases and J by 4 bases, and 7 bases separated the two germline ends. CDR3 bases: TGTGCCAGCAGTGGTTCCAGCTATGGCTACACCTTC. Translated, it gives CASSGSSYGYTF.

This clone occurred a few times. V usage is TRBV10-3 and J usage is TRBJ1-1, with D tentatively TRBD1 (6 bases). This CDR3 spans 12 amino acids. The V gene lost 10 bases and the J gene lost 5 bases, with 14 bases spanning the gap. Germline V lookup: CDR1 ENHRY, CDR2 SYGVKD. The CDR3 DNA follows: TGTGCCACGGGAACAGGGATTACTGAAGCTTTCTTT. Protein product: CATGTGITEAFF.

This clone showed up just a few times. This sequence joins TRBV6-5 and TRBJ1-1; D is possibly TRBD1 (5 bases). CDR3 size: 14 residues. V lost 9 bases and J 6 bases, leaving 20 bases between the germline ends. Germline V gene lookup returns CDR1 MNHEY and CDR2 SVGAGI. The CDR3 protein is CASTPRGYSSEAFF. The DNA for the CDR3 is TGTGCCAGTACCCCCCGGGGGTATAGCTCTGAAGCTTTCTTT.

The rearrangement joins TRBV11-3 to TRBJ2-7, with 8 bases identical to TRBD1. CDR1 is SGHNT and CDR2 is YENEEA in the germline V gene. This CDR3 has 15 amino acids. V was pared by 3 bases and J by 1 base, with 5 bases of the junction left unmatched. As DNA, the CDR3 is TGTGCCAGCAGCTTGTATCAGGGGGCGTCCTACGAGCAGTACTTC. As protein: CASSLYQGASYEQYF.

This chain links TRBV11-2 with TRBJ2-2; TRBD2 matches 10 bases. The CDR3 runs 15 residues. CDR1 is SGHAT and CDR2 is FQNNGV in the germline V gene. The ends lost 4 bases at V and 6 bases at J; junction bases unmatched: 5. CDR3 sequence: CASSWGGLAPGELFF. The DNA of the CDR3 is TGTGCCAGCAGCTGGGGGGGACTAGCGCCCGGGGAGCTGTTTTTT.

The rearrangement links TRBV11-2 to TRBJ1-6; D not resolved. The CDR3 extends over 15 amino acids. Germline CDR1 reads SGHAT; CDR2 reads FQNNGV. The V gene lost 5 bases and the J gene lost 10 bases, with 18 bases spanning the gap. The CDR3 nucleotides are TGTGCCAGCAGCATTGCCCAGGCTCCCTCCTCACCCCTCCACTTT. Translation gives CASSIAQAPSSPLHF.

Here the CDR3 reads CASSQDSNRGFGGYTF. DNA of the CDR3: TGCGCCAGCAGCCAAGATTCTAATCGGGGGTTTGGCGGCTACACCTTC. The chain links TRBV4-1 to TRBJ1-2, with D maybe TRBD1 (5 bases). Between the trimmed V and J ends, which lost 0 bases and 8 bases, there was a span of 19 bases. CDR1 is MGHRA and CDR2 is YSYEKL in the germline V gene. The CDR3 length is 16 residues.

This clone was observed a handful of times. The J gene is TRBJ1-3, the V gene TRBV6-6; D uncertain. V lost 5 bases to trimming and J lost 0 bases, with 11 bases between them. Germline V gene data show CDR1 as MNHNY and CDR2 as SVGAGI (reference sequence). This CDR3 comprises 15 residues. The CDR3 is CASSTSGPSGNTIYF. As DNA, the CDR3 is TGTGCCAGCAGTACCTCAGGTCCCTCTGGAAACACCATATATTTT.

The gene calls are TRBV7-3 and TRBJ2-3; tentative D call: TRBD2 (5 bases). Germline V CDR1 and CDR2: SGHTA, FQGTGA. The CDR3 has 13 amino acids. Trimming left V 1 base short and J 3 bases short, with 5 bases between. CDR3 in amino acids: CASSLRRTDTQYF. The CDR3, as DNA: TGTGCCAGCAGCTTAAGGAGGACAGATACGCAGTATTTT.

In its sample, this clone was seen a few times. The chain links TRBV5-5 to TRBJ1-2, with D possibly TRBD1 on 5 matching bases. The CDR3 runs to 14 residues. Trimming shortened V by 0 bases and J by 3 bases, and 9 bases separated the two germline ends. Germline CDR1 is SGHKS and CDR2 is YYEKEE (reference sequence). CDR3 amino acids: CASSLGGADYGYTF. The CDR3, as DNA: TGTGCCAGCAGCTTGGGGGGCGCGGACTATGGCTACACCTTC.

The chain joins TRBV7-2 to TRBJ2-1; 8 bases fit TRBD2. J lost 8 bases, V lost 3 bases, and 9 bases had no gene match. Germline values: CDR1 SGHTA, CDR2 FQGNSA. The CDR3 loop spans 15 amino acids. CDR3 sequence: CASSFWGLVRDEQFF. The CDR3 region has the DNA TGTGCCAGCAGCTTTTGGGGACTAGTTCGGGATGAGCAGTTCTTC.

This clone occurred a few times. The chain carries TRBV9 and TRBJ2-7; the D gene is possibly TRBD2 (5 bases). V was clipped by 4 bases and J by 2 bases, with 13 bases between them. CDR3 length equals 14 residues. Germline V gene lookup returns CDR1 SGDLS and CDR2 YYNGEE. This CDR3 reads CASSPPREPYEQYF. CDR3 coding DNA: TGTGCCAGCAGCCCCCCGAGGGAACCCTACGAGCAGTACTTC.

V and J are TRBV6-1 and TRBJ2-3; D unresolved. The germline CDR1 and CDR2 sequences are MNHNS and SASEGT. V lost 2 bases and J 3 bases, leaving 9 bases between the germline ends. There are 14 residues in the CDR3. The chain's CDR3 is CASSEMYGTDTQYF. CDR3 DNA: TGTGCCAGCAGTGAAATGTACGGGACAGATACGCAGTATTTT.

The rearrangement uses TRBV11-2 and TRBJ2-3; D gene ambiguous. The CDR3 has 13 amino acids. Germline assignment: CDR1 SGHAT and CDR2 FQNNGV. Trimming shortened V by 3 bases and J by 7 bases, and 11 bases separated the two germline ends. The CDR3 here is CASSFSPEHTQYF. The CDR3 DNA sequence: TGTGCCAGCAGCTTTAGCCCAGAGCATACGCAGTATTTT.

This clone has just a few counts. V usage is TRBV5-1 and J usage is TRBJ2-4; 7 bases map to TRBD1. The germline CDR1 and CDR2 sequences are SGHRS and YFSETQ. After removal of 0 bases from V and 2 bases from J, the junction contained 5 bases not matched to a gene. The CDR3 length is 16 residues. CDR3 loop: CASSLGQGVSKNIQYF. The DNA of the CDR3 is TGCGCCAGCAGCTTGGGCCAGGGGGTCTCCAAAAACATTCAGTACTTC.